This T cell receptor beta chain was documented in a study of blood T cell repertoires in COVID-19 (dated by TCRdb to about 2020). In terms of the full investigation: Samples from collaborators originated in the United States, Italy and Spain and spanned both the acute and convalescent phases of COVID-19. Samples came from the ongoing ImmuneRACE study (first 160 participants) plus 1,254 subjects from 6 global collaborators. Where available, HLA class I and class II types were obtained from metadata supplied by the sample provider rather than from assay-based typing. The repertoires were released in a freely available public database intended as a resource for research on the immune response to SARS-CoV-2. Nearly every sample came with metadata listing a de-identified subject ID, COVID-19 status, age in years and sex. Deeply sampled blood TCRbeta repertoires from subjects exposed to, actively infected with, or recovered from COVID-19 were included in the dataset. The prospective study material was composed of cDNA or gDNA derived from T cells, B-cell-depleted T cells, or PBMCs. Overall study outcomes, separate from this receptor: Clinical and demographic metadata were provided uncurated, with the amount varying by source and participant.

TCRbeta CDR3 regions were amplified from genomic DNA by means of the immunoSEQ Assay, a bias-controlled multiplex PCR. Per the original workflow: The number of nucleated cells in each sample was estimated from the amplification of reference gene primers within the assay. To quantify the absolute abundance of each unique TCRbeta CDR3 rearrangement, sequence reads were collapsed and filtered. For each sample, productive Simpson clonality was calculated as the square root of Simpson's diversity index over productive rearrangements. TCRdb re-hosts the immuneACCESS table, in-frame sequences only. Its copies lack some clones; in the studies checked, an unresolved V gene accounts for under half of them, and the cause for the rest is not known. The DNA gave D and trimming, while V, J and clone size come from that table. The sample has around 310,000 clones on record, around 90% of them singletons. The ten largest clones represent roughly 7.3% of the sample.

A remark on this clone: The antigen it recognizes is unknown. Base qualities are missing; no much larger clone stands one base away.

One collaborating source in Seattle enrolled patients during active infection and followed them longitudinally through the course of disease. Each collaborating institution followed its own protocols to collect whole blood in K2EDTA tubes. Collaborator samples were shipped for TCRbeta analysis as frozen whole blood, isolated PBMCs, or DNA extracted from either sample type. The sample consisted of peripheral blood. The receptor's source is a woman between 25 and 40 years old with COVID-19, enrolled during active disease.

Here the CDR3 is given as CASGGGGPREPLHF. The nucleotide sequence is given as TGTGCCAGCGGAGGGGGCGGTCCGAGGGAACCCCTCCACTTT. This sequence uses TRBV6-5 and TRBJ1-6, with 7 junctional bases fitting TRBD1. V is cut back by 8 bases and J by 12 bases, with 13 bases in the junction unmatched. As encoded in the germline V gene, CDR1 is MNHEY while CDR2 is SVGAGI. The CDR3 numbers 14 residues from cysteine through phenylalanine. The read is trimmed to its CDR3 DNA, 42 bases read in frame from base 1.